The 18 T cell receptor beta chains in this list originate from one sample, sequenced in a study of blood T cells in healthy people across ages (dated by TCRdb to between 2014 and 2016). The library relied on 5' RACE. The sample was run on an Illumina HiSeq 2500. A second PCR of roughly 6 to 11 cycles was run with a J-beta primer mix and a sample-barcoded 5' primer. The raw public reads went through TCRdb reprocessing: fastp at Q25, MiXCR clone calling, in-frame beta chains kept. Rows are unified per CDR3 protein, each entry keeping the most common DNA and genes. A total of over 1.5 million distinct CDR3 sequences appear in this sample, 49% of them only once. Clones ranked in the top ten supply over 2% of the sample. The sequencing sample was made of blood. Receptors were obtained from a woman aged 40 to 50 in good health.

In this sample, this clonotype turned up a few times. V and J are TRBV7-2 and TRBJ2-5, with 8 bases aligning to TRBD1. Germline loops: CDR1 SGHTA, CDR2 FQGNSA. This CDR3 region has 15 residues. Unmatched junction bases numbered 4, after V lost 0 bases and J lost 4 bases. As DNA, the CDR3 is TGTGCCAGCAGCTTAGCGACAGGGGCGGGAGAGACCCAGTACTTC. Translating it yields CASSLATGAGETQYF.

Only a few counts were recorded for this clonotype. This sequence joins TRBV27 and TRBJ1-6; D unresolved. V lost 5 bases to trimming and J lost 7 bases, with 6 bases between them. CDR1 MNHEY and CDR2 SMNVEV come from the germline V gene (reference sequence). The CDR3 is made up of 12 amino acids. This chain's CDR3 is CASSQINSPLHF. The CDR3 DNA reads TGTGCCAGCAGTCAAATAAATTCACCCCTCCACTTT.

As to this clonotype: A much larger clone lies a single base off, so this may be a read error. The rearrangement joins TRBV7-2 to TRBJ2-6, with D unresolved. CDR1 is SGHTA and CDR2 is FQGNSA in the germline V gene. This CDR3 spans 16 amino acids. CDR3 bases: TGTGCCTGCAGCTTAGAAGGGTCCTCTGGGGCCAACGTCCTGACTTTC. Translated, it gives CACSLEGSSGANVLTF.

This clonotype was counted only a few times. The V call is TRBV9, the J call TRBJ2-1; maybe TRBD1 (6 bases). V was pared by 0 bases and J by 3 bases, with 16 bases between. Germline loops: CDR1 SGDLS, CDR2 YYNGEE. This CDR3 is built from 17 residues. The CDR3 DNA sequence: TGTGCCAGCAGCGTAGCTGCCCTGGACAGAATCTACAATGAGCAGTTCTTC. The encoded protein is CASSVAALDRIYNEQFF.

The chain carries TRBV10-3 and TRBJ1-2, with TRBD1 as a possible D gene (5 bases). V gave up 4 bases and J gave up 7 bases, with 13 bases separating them. CDR3 size: 13 residues. Germline V gene lookup returns CDR1 ENHRY and CDR2 SYGVKD. CDR3 in DNA: TGTGCCATCAGTGGTGGAGGGGCTTCTGGCTACACCTTC. It specifies CAISGGGASGYTF.

This chain joins TRBV27 and TRBJ2-1, with TRBD1 identical over 8 bases. V lost 0 bases and J lost 4; bases outside the gene matches: 2. Germline CDR1 reads MNHEY; CDR2 reads SMNVEV (reference sequence). CDR3 length: 15 amino acids. CDR3 residues: CASSLSWTGYNEQFF. The DNA of the CDR3 is TGTGCCAGCAGTTTATCCTGGACAGGGTACAATGAGCAGTTCTTC.

The rearrangement links TRBV6-5 to TRBJ2-4; D may be TRBD1 (5 bases). Deletions cut 2 bases from V and 0 bases from J, with 23 bases between. There are 20 residues in the CDR3. Germline values: CDR1 MNHEY, CDR2 SVGAGI. The CDR3 protein is CASSYPPDRDKKLAKNIQYF. CDR3 DNA sequence: TGTGCCAGCAGTTACCCCCCAGACAGAGATAAGAAACTAGCCAAAAACATTCAGTACTTC.

Comment on this clonotype: The germline gene is not matched at one end of the junction; a read error may be the cause. The chain links TRBV18 to TRBJ2-1; tentative D call: TRBD1 (6 bases). The CDR3 loop spans 14 amino acids. CDR1 and CDR2 from the germline V gene are KGHSH and LQKENI. The CDR3 is CTSSPEEQGREQFF. CDR3 DNA sequence: TGTACCAGCTCACCAGAGGAACAGGGAAGGGAGCAGTTCTTC.

The chain has TRBV18 and TRBJ1-6; a weak D match, TRBD1 (5 bases). This CDR3 is built from 15 residues. V was clipped by 1 base and J by 8 bases, with 12 bases between them. Germline values: CDR1 KGHSH, CDR2 LQKENI. CDR3 sequence: CASSPLDSSDSPLHF. The CDR3 DNA reads TGTGCCAGCTCACCACTCGACAGTTCGGATTCACCCCTCCACTTT.

This clonotype was found a few times. V is TRBV7-2 and J is TRBJ2-7; TRBD1 matches at 8 bases. J gave up 0 bases and V 5 bases, and 3 bases lay outside the gene matches. The CDR3 length is 14 residues. Germline V lookup: CDR1 SGHTA, CDR2 FQGNSA. Here the CDR3 reads CASSQQGVSYEQYF. CDR3 nucleotide sequence: TGTGCCAGCAGCCAACAGGGGGTCTCCTACGAGCAGTACTTC.

A few counts support this clonotype. The chain links TRBV7-2 to TRBJ1-6, with a possible D match to TRBD1 (6 bases). Germline CDR1 SGHTA, CDR2 FQGNSA. Trimming shortened V by 2 bases and J by 3 bases, and 20 bases separated the two germline ends. The CDR3 sequence is 19 residues long. The CDR3 DNA sequence: TGTGCCAGCAGCTTAAGGTGGGGGCTGCAGGGACGCTATAATTCACCCCTCCACTTT. This translates into CASSLRWGLQGRYNSPLHF.

V is TRBV6-6 and J is TRBJ1-3; D unresolved. Trimming removed 6 bases at V and 5 bases at J, with 20 bases between. Germline CDR1 is MNHNY and CDR2 is SVGAGI (reference sequence). There are 16 residues in the CDR3. The CDR3: CASSPRADRNRNTIYF. In DNA, the CDR3 is TGTGCCAGCAGCCCGAGGGCGGACCGAAATCGAAACACCATATATTTT.

The chain recombines TRBV20-1 with TRBJ1-6; weak D call: TRBD1 (6 bases). Germline CDR1 is DFQATT and CDR2 is SNEGSKA (reference sequence). CDR3 length: 14 residues. The CDR3 region has the DNA TGCAGCGCCAACGGGGGGGGCAGTCATTCACCCCTCCACTTT. Its protein product is CSANGGGSHSPLHF.

CDR3 protein: CASRDGREQYF. In DNA, the CDR3 is TGTGCCAGCAGAGACGGGCGCGAGCAGTACTTC. The chain uses TRBV6-2 or TRBV6-3 and TRBJ2-7; D unresolved. The CDR3 has 11 amino acids. V lost 6 bases to trimming and J lost 6 bases, with 9 bases between them. Germline assignment: CDR1 MNHEY and CDR2 SVGEGT.

Ten or more counts support this clonotype. The chain employs TRBV7-2 and TRBJ1-5, with D unclear. Germline V gene data show CDR1 as SGHTA and CDR2 as FQGNSA. The germline V and J ends were trimmed by 3 bases and 0 bases, with 12 bases remaining between them. This CDR3 is 16 amino acids long. DNA of the CDR3: TGTGCCAGCAGCTTTAATGACCGTGCTAGCAATCAGCCCCAGCATTTT. This translates into CASSFNDRASNQPQHF.

The chain combines TRBV4-2 with TRBJ2-3; D is perhaps TRBD1 (5 bases). This CDR3 is built from 16 residues. V dropped 4 bases and J dropped 6 bases, with 20 bases sitting between them. Germline loops: CDR1 LGHNA, CDR2 YNFKEQ. The CDR3 region is CASSPTSIGVGDTQYF. CDR3 DNA: TGTGCCAGCAGCCCGACAAGTATAGGGGTGGGGGATACGCAGTATTTT.

This clonotype appeared a few times. The gene calls are TRBV5-1 and TRBJ2-4; tentatively, D is TRBD2 (5 bases). V lost 2 bases and J 0 bases, leaving 12 bases between the germline ends. The CDR3 is 16 amino acids. From germline, CDR1 is SGHRS and CDR2 YFSETQ. CDR3 in amino acids: CASSLSGFLAKNIQYF. CDR3 nucleotides: TGCGCCAGCAGCTTATCGGGGTTCCTAGCCAAAAACATTCAGTACTTC.

The chain links TRBV9 to TRBJ1-4, with unresolved D. The CDR3 spans 12 residues. Per the germline V gene, CDR1 is SGDLS and CDR2 is YYNGEE. V shed 0 bases and J shed 6 bases, with 3 bases lying between them. The CDR3 is CASSVDDEKLFF. CDR3 sequence (DNA): TGTGCCAGCAGCGTAGATGATGAAAAACTGTTTTTT.